The rows below give T cell receptor beta chains drawn from one sample of a study of T-cell reconstitution after alpha-beta-depleted transplantation in children. TCRdb redid the calling of the PCR reads with MiXCR, one entry per CDR3 protein. Here the sample spans 250,000 to 300,000 distinct CDR3 sequences, 9.5% to 13% being singletons. The source was PBMCs, collected before TCRalphabeta/CD19-depleted stem cell transplant. These receptors came from a boy in the first two years of life with acute myeloid leukemia, due to receive a stem cell transplant. CDR3s include the opening cysteine and the closing phenylalanine or tryptophan. The D gene is left open where the match is weak. Clone size is shown for a subset of rows, as once, few, many or a class of expanded clone.

clone size: many
J gene: TRBJ2-1
V gene: TRBV20-1
D gene: NA
CDR3 protein: CSASQYNEQFF
CDR3 DNA: TGCAGTGCTAGTCAGTACAATGAGCAGTTCTTC

clone size: many
J gene: TRBJ2-1
V gene: TRBV4-3
D gene: NA
CDR3 protein: CASSQGVLSYNEQFF
CDR3 DNA: TGCGCCAGCAGCCAGGGGGTTCTCTCCTACAATGAGCAGTTCTTC

clone size: many
J gene: TRBJ1-2
V gene: TRBV5-1
D gene: NA
CDR3 protein: CASTLLEGANYGYTF
CDR3 DNA: TGCGCCAGCACCCTTTTAGAAGGGGCTAACTATGGCTACACCTTC

clone size: many
J gene: TRBJ2-4
V gene: TRBV28
D gene: TRBD2
CDR3 protein: CASSLDRLAKNIQYF
CDR3 DNA: TGTGCCAGCAGTTTAGACAGACTAGCCAAAAATATTCAGTACTTC

clone size: few
J gene: TRBJ2-3
V gene: TRBV11-3
D gene: TRBD2
CDR3 protein: CASSLKRETDTQYF
CDR3 DNA: TGTGCCAGCAGCCTCAAGCGGGAGACAGATACGCAGTATTTT

clone size: NA
J gene: TRBJ1-4
V gene: TRBV6-1
D gene: TRBD1
CDR3 protein: CASSHRGNGDKLFF
CDR3 DNA: TGTGCCAGCAGCCACAGGGGGAATGGTGATAAACTGTTTTTT

clone size: many
J gene: TRBJ1-2
V gene: TRBV28
D gene: NA
CDR3 protein: CASSLHRVSNYGYTF
CDR3 DNA: TGTGCCAGCAGTTTACATCGGGTTTCTAACTATGGCTACACCTTC

clone size: few
J gene: TRBJ1-1
V gene: TRBV28
D gene: TRBD1
CDR3 protein: CASSFQGAEEAFF
CDR3 DNA: TGTGCCAGCAGTTTCCAGGGGGCAGAGGAAGCTTTCTTT

clone size: many
J gene: TRBJ2-3
V gene: TRBV4-3
D gene: NA
CDR3 protein: CASSHVGSYTQYF
CDR3 DNA: TGCGCCAGCAGCCATGTGGGGTCTTATACGCAGTATTTT

clone size: many
J gene: TRBJ2-1
V gene: TRBV5-1
D gene: TRBD1
CDR3 protein: CASSRQGAYNEQFF
CDR3 DNA: TGCGCCAGCAGCCGACAGGGGGCCTACAATGAGCAGTTCTTC

clone size: NA
J gene: TRBJ2-2
V gene: TRBV3-1
D gene: TRBD2
CDR3 protein: CASSLAGGRMTGELFF
CDR3 DNA: TGTGCCAGCAGTCTCGCGGGAGGGCGAATGACCGGGGAGCTGTTTTTT

clone size: many
J gene: TRBJ2-2
V gene: TRBV3-1
D gene: TRBD2
CDR3 protein: CASSQEWRGASTGELFF
CDR3 DNA: TGTGCCAGCAGCCAAGAATGGCGGGGGGCTAGCACCGGGGAGCTGTTTTTT

clone size: many
J gene: TRBJ2-7
V gene: TRBV4-3
D gene: NA
CDR3 protein: CASSQEGRSGEQYF
CDR3 DNA: TGCGCCAGCAGCCAAGAGGGTCGCTCCGGCGAGCAGTACTTC

clone size: many
J gene: TRBJ2-7
V gene: TRBV7-9
D gene: TRBD1
CDR3 protein: CASSYTGEPYEQYF
CDR3 DNA: TGTGCCAGCAGCTACACAGGGGAACCCTACGAGCAGTACTTC

clone size: many
J gene: TRBJ2-5
V gene: TRBV20-1
D gene: TRBD2
CDR3 protein: CSAPLAGGQETQYF
CDR3 DNA: TGCAGTGCTCCTCTAGCGGGAGGTCAAGAGACCCAGTACTTC

clone size: many
J gene: TRBJ2-3
V gene: TRBV4-2
D gene: TRBD2
CDR3 protein: CASTKGGSGGDTQYF
CDR3 DNA: TGTGCCAGCACCAAAGGGGGTAGCGGGGGAGATACGCAGTATTTT

clone size: many
J gene: TRBJ2-7
V gene: TRBV7-2
D gene: NA
CDR3 protein: CASSLALYEQYF
CDR3 DNA: TGTGCCAGCAGCTTGGCTCTCTACGAGCAGTACTTC

clone size: many
J gene: TRBJ2-4
V gene: TRBV7-9
D gene: TRBD1
CDR3 protein: CASSSTTGLDIQYF
CDR3 DNA: TGTGCCAGCAGCTCCACGACAGGGTTGGACATTCAGTACTTC

clone size: many
J gene: TRBJ2-7
V gene: TRBV5-6
D gene: TRBD1
CDR3 protein: CASSLEGTGGDEQYF
CDR3 DNA: TGTGCCAGCAGCTTGGAAGGGACAGGGGGGGACGAGCAGTACTTC

clone size: many
J gene: TRBJ2-1
V gene: TRBV5-1
D gene: TRBD2
CDR3 protein: CASSKLAGGPGSNEQFF
CDR3 DNA: TGCGCCAGCAGTAAACTAGCGGGAGGGCCTGGGAGCAATGAGCAGTTCTTC

clone size: many
J gene: TRBJ2-7
V gene: TRBV10-3
D gene: TRBD1
CDR3 protein: CAIPGQHPYEQYF
CDR3 DNA: TGTGCCATTCCGGGACAGCACCCCTACGAGCAGTACTTC

clone size: many
J gene: TRBJ2-5
V gene: TRBV7-8
D gene: TRBD2
CDR3 protein: CASSPGLAETQYF
CDR3 DNA: TGTGCCAGCAGCCCAGGACTAGCCGAGACCCAGTACTTC

clone size: many
J gene: TRBJ1-6
V gene: TRBV3-1
D gene: NA
CDR3 protein: CASSQDWQSYNSPLHF
CDR3 DNA: TGTGCCAGCAGCCAAGATTGGCAGTCCTATAATTCACCCCTCCACTTT

clone size: many
J gene: TRBJ1-1
V gene: TRBV10-3
D gene: NA
CDR3 protein: CAIKGGDTEAFF
CDR3 DNA: TGTGCCATCAAGGGTGGGGACACTGAAGCTTTCTTT

clone size: many
J gene: TRBJ1-6
V gene: TRBV9
D gene: NA
CDR3 protein: CASSPRRSSSYNSPLHF
CDR3 DNA: TGTGCCAGCAGCCCCAGGAGGAGTTCCTCCTATAATTCACCCCTCCACTTT

clone size: many
J gene: TRBJ2-3
V gene: TRBV6-5
D gene: TRBD2
CDR3 protein: CASSFNPTRERTDTQYF
CDR3 DNA: TGTGCCAGCAGTTTCAACCCCACGCGGGAGCGCACAGATACGCAGTATTTT

clone size: many
J gene: TRBJ2-1
V gene: TRBV29-1
D gene: NA
CDR3 protein: CSVEDPRAPYNEQFF
CDR3 DNA: TGCAGCGTTGAAGATCCTCGAGCCCCCTACAATGAGCAGTTCTTC